This T cell receptor (beta chain) was retrieved from a study of CD8 T cells in Susac syndrome. The RNA input was about 0.5 to 1 ug, and it was reverse transcribed with random hexamers. Multiplex immunoSEQ PCR targeted 54 Vbeta and 13 Jbeta TCR beta segments. TCRdb reanalysed the immunoSEQ multiplex PCR reads using MiXCR and keeps one entry per CDR3 protein. The data show tens of thousands of distinct CDR3 sequences, roughly 90% seen once. The authors sequenced TCR beta from blood CD8+ and CD4+ T cells. Purification of the CD8+ and CD4+ T cells relied on negative isolation, and TEMRA cells underwent FACS enrichment. Sequences were obtained from CD8+ T cells from PBMCs. The origin of this receptor is a human donor with multiple sclerosis.

The CDR3 DNA reads TGTGCCAGCAGTTTGGTGGGGGAGAGAGAAAACACCATATATTTT. This sequence encodes CASSLVGERENTIYF. The chain combines TRBV12-3 or TRBV12-4 with TRBJ1-3; D may be TRBD1 (5 bases). This CDR3 region has 15 residues. V lost 3 bases and J lost 6, with 15 bases in between.